The following is a TCR beta chain sequence with its context. What it binds is not known. There are 15 residues in the CDR3. The germline V gene has CDR1 SQVTM and CDR2 ANQGSEA. V gave up 5 bases and J gave up 0 bases, with 17 bases separating them. The data originate from a study of blood T cells in healthy people across ages. Study results and caveats: Getting older went along with TCR beta diversity per million T cells dropping roughly linearly.

Combining a sample-barcoded 5' primer with a J-beta primer mix, a second PCR ran for roughly 6 to 12 cycles. TCRdb itself ran the 5' RACE reads through MiXCR, one entry per CDR3 protein. The sample includes 700,000 to 1,000,000 distinct CDR3 sequences, under 45% of them seen just once. Sequenced: blood. The V and J genes are TRBV29-1 and TRBJ2-7; weak D call: TRBD2 (6 bases). The TCR comes from a man between 60 and 75 years old in good health. The CDR3 protein is CSVRASVRSSYEQYF. Here the CDR3 DNA reads TGCAGCGTTAGGGCTAGCGTCAGGAGCTCCTACGAGCAGTACTTC.